This passage covers 23 T cell receptor beta chains from one sample sequenced in a study of human T cells and chemical hapten exposure. From the RACE reads, TCRdb called clonotypes with MiXCR, one entry per CDR3 protein. The repertoire consists of some 180,000 distinct CDR3 sequences, with under 25% occurring once and the leading ten covering about 2.3%. Time point in this sample: patch test 3, about 24 weeks after DPC sensitization. Indicated treatment: therapeutic diphenylcyclopropenone sensitization with weekly scalp DPC. The sequencing here drew on whole blood, taken in connection with sensitization to the hapten diphenylcyclopropenone (DPC). These receptors were obtained from a middle-aged woman with alopecia areata. Some clones in this sample may be carry-over from other donors' samples.

The V gene is TRBV10-3, the J gene TRBJ1-6; D gene uncertain. Germline values: CDR1 ENHRY, CDR2 SYGVKD. The CDR3 has 14 residues. Trimming took 2 bases from V and 8 from J, leaving 10 bases between them. CDR3: CAISERQADSPLHF. The DNA of the CDR3 is TGTGCCATCAGTGAGCGGCAGGCTGATTCACCCCTCCACTTT.

The chain carries TRBV6-5 and TRBJ2-1; the match to TRBD2 covers 7 bases. The CDR3 spans 15 residues. V gave up 2 bases and J gave up 4 bases; unmatched junction bases: 5. Germline CDR1 MNHEY, CDR2 SVGAGI. CDR3 nucleotides: TGTGCCAGCAGTTACCCCGGGACTAAATACAATGAGCAGTTCTTC. As protein: CASSYPGTKYNEQFF.

This clonotype was observed a handful of times. This chain uses TRBV10-3 with TRBJ1-6; D remains unclear. V was trimmed by 10 bases and J by 7 bases, leaving 14 bases between them. The germline V gene encodes CDR1 ENHRY and CDR2 SYGVKD. There are 13 residues in the CDR3. The CDR3 spells CATKLGENSPLHF. The CDR3 coding sequence is TGTGCCACCAAACTGGGAGAGAATTCACCCCTCCACTTT.

The chain recombines TRBV7-9 with TRBJ1-3; D perhaps matches TRBD1 (5 bases). The CDR3 runs to 16 residues. CDR1 and CDR2 from the germline V gene are SEHNR and FQNEAQ (reference sequence). V dropped 9 bases and J dropped 1 base, with 19 bases sitting between them. The CDR3 is CARNEILGDSGNTIYF. The CDR3 nucleotides read TGTGCCAGAAACGAGATTCTAGGGGATTCTGGAAACACCATATATTTT.

As DNA, the CDR3 is TGTGCCAGCAGCTTCGGACAGGGGGCCTATGGCTACACCTTC. It codes for CASSFGQGAYGYTF. The rearrangement links TRBV9 to TRBJ1-2; 11 nucleotides match TRBD1. Looked up from germline, CDR1 is SGDLS and CDR2 is YYNGEE. This CDR3 region has 14 residues. Losses at the gene ends were 4 bases for V and 4 bases for J; bases not matched to a gene: 3.

This chain links TRBV5-1 with TRBJ2-3; a possible D gene is TRBD2 (5 bases). V was clipped by 5 bases and J by 0 bases, with 10 bases between them. Germline CDR1 reads SGHRS; CDR2 reads YFSETQ. The CDR3 contains 14 residues. CDR3: CASRDSPSTDTQYF. As DNA, the CDR3 is TGCGCCAGCAGGGACTCACCTAGCACAGATACGCAGTATTTT.

The genes are TRBV3-1 and TRBJ2-6; tentatively, D is TRBD1 (6 bases). Germline CDR1 LGHDT, CDR2 YNNKEL (reference sequence). Trimming removed 6 bases at V and 1 base at J, with 10 bases between. This CDR3 is built from 15 residues. In DNA, the CDR3 is TGTGCCAGCAGGGCCAGGGGTTCTGGGGCCAACGTCCTGACTTTC. Translation: CASRARGSGANVLTF.

The chain links TRBV5-1 to TRBJ2-7; tentatively, D is TRBD1 (7 bases). CDR3 length: 14 residues. V was cut by 4 bases and J by 1 base, with 12 bases left in between. Germline CDR1 reads SGHRS; CDR2 reads YFSETQ. The CDR3 protein is CASSPEGQSYEQYF. CDR3 nucleotides: TGCGCCAGCAGCCCGGAGGGACAGTCCTACGAGCAGTACTTC.

CDR3 nucleotide sequence: TGCGCCAGCAGCCAAGGTTACGAGGAGACCCAGTACTTC. Its translation: CASSQGYEETQYF. The J gene is TRBJ2-5, the V gene TRBV4-1; no reliable D call. Germline V CDR1 and CDR2: MGHRA, YSYEKL. Trimming stripped 1 base from V and 5 bases from J, with 8 bases between. The CDR3 totals 13 residues.

J is TRBJ2-3 and V is TRBV12-3 or TRBV12-4; tentatively, D is TRBD1 (6 bases). V was shortened by 10 bases and J by 2 bases, with 16 bases between the two germline ends. CDR3 size: 14 residues. The CDR3 region is CATSTGLLTDTQYF. CDR3 nucleotides: TGTGCCACCTCAACAGGGCTTCTCACAGATACGCAGTATTTT.

This clonotype appeared a few times. This sequence joins TRBV6-5 and TRBJ1-4; the D is unclear. CDR3 length: 12 amino acids. The V gene's germline CDR1 is MNHEY and CDR2 SVGAGI. Trimming cost V 5 bases and J 7 bases, with 8 bases left between them. CDR3 nucleotide sequence: TGTGCCAGCAGTCGCGGTGGTGAAAAACTGTTTTTT. Protein product: CASSRGGEKLFF.

This clonotype came up a few times. This chain uses TRBV10-3 with TRBJ1-2; TRBD1 matches at 8 bases. Trimming took 9 bases from V and 6 from J; bases not matched to a gene: 6. Germline lookup yields CDR1 ENHRY and CDR2 SYGVKD. CDR3 length equals 12 residues. DNA of the CDR3: TGTGCCATATACTCGGACAGGGATGGCTACACCTTC. Translated, it gives CAIYSDRDGYTF.

This clonotype appeared many times. This chain connects TRBV29-1 to TRBJ2-1; 12 bases map to TRBD2. The junction had 4 bases not matched to a gene; V was cut back by 7 bases and J by 3 bases. The germline V gene encodes CDR1 SQVTM and CDR2 ANQGSEA. The CDR3 spans 14 residues. The CDR3 DNA sequence: TGCAGCGCTCTACTAGCGGGAGGCTACAATGAGCAGTTCTTC. Translated: CSALLAGGYNEQFF.

This clonotype has more than one count but fewer than ten. The chain carries TRBV5-1 and TRBJ2-1; D is ambiguous. Trimming took off 3 bases at V and 5 bases at J, with 9 bases between the two ends. This CDR3 comprises 13 residues. Germline CDR1 reads SGHRS; CDR2 reads YFSETQ. CDR3 in amino acids: CASSSTTNNEQFF. CDR3 nucleotides: TGCGCCAGCAGCTCTACTACAAACAATGAGCAGTTCTTC.

Only a few counts were recorded for this clonotype. The chain uses TRBV11-3 and TRBJ2-1; tentative D call: TRBD2 (6 bases). Deletions cut 5 bases from V and 9 bases from J, with 14 bases between. The germline gives CDR1 SGHNT, CDR2 YENEEA. This CDR3 is 13 amino acids long. As DNA, the CDR3 is TGTGCCAGCAGCCAAGGGGTGGGGGGTGAGCAGTTCTTC. Protein product: CASSQGVGGEQFF.

The table lists this clonotype with a few counts. V and J are TRBV30 and TRBJ2-7; 7 bases fit TRBD2. Germline values: CDR1 GTSNPN, CDR2 SVGIG (reference sequence). CDR3 length: 14 amino acids. The ends lost 0 bases at V and 2 bases at J; junction bases unmatched: 4. CDR3 amino acids: CAWSVGAGPYEQYF. CDR3 bases: TGTGCCTGGAGTGTAGGAGCGGGACCCTACGAGCAGTACTTC.

The chain carries TRBV7-9 and TRBJ1-1; possible D gene TRBD1, 5 bases. CDR1 is SEHNR and CDR2 is FQNEAQ in the germline V gene (reference sequence). The V end was cut by 2 bases, the J end by 1 base, with 8 bases between. This CDR3 comprises 14 residues. The CDR3 DNA sequence: TGTGCCAGCAGCTTACAGGGCAAGAACACTGAAGCTTTCTTT. Translation gives CASSLQGKNTEAFF.

The sample holds one count of this clonotype. This may be a read error, as it is one base from a much larger clone. This chain links TRBV28 with TRBJ2-5; 8 bases agree with TRBD2. V trimming: 6 bases; J trimming: 2 bases; junction bases outside the gene matches: 2. Germline lookup yields CDR1 MDHEN and CDR2 SYDVKM. The CDR3 runs to 13 residues. This CDR3 reads CASRTSVQETQYF. The CDR3 nucleotides are TGTGCCAGCAGGACTAGCGTTCAAGAGACCCAGTACTTC.

The V and J genes are TRBV7-2 and TRBJ2-3, with 11 positions matching TRBD2. Germline CDR1 SGHTA, CDR2 FQGNSA. Losses at the gene ends were 5 bases for V and 0 bases for J; bases not matched to a gene: 10. CDR3 length equals 18 residues. In DNA form, the CDR3 reads TGTGCCAGCAGCACGACGGGGACTAGCGGTTTTAGCACAGATACGCAGTATTTT. Translated, it gives CASSTTGTSGFSTDTQYF. The variable domain in full, with the rest retrieved from reference TRBV7-2 and TRBJ2-3, is GAGVSQSPSNKVTEKGKDVELRCDPISGHTALYWYRQSLGQGLEFLIYFQGNSAPDKSGLPSDRFSAERTGGSVSTLTIQRTQQEDSAVYLCASSTTGTSGFSTDTQYFGPGTRLTVL.

V is TRBV20-1 and J is TRBJ2-3; 10 bases match TRBD2. Germline V gene lookup returns CDR1 DFQATT and CDR2 SNEGSKA (reference sequence). V shed 5 bases and J 6 bases; nucleotides not matched to a gene: 8. The CDR3 runs 14 residues. This CDR3 reads CSAPASGRSDTQYF. The CDR3 DNA reads TGCAGTGCTCCCGCTAGCGGGAGATCCGATACGCAGTATTTT.

This clonotype was detected only a few times. Compared with germline, one end of the junction differs, possibly owing to a read error. J is TRBJ2-3 and V is TRBV5-5; D is uncertain. The CDR3 is made up of 13 amino acids. Per germline, CDR1 SGHKS and CDR2 YYEKEE (reference sequence). Here the CDR3 reads CVSSLVLGDTQYF. The CDR3 DNA sequence: TGTGTCAGCAGCTTGGTCCTGGGAGATACGCAGTATTTT.

CDR3 amino acids: CASSKVGVTEAFF. In nucleotides, the CDR3 is TGTGCCAGTAGTAAGGTTGGTGTCACTGAAGCTTTCTTT. The chain employs TRBV19 and TRBJ1-1; D gene unclear. Deletions cut 4 bases from V and 4 bases from J, with 10 bases between. The CDR3 spans 13 residues. Germline V gives CDR1 LNHDA, CDR2 SQIVND (reference sequence).

V gene TRBV27 combines with J gene TRBJ1-6; weak D call: TRBD1 (5 bases). The CDR3 covers 12 residues. CDR1 MNHEY and CDR2 SMNVEV come from the germline V gene (reference sequence). V gave up 3 bases and J gave up 14 bases, with 11 bases separating them. In DNA, the CDR3 is TGTGCCAGCAGTTTGTTCCAGGGCACCCTCCACTTT. Translation gives CASSLFQGTLHF.